This TCR beta chain derives from a study of fetal regulatory T cell absence and autoimmunity (dated by TCRdb to 2016 to 2017). Regarding the study in general: Exocrine pancreas autoimmunity was observed in the IPEX patients in the absence of clinical diabetes.

From a lookup of the germline V gene, CDR1 and CDR2 are SGHAT and FQNNGV. Trimming takes 1 base from V and 7 bases from J, and the germline ends sit 14 bases apart. Its CDR3 holds 15 amino acids, cysteine through phenylalanine. Kept here is only the CDR3 DNA, which spans 45 bases and is read in frame from base 1. Notes on this clone: It has no known antigen specificity. No base quality information exists; no much larger clone differs at one position.

Study-level results and caveats: The oligoclonal enrichment was taken as support for antigen-driven autoimmunity in the pancreas before birth in IPEX syndrome. Compared with cord blood, the pancreas TCR compartment showed significant oligoclonal enrichment, and some top clones were enriched more than 90-fold. TRB gene family usage was found to be broadly similar between cord blood and pancreas and to resemble published neonatal and adult repertoires.

On the immunoSEQ human TCRbeta survey platform, TCRbeta CDR3 regions were amplified and barcoded with a two-step multiplex PCR. Illumina instruments were used to sequence the libraries, and IgH from the same samples was sequenced in parallel. Concerning the study's data processing: Raw reads were filtered against IMGT V, D, J definitions and were binned using a nearest-neighbor algorithm so that PCR and sequencing errors were removed. Clones were defined as identical nucleotide sequences, and differential abundance between tissues was assessed by per-clone Fisher exact tests with a pFDR threshold of p<0.01. Clones whose frequencies were too low for statistical inference were excluded by a minimum inclusion filter of 10 in either sample. The immunoSEQ Analyzer was used for pairwise clonal comparisons, and IMGT tools were used to assess gene family usage. Sourced from immuneACCESS, this table was stored by TCRdb with only in-frame sequences that have V and J called. A share of the clones is absent; for the studies checked, an unresolved V gene accounts for under half, and the remainder has no known explanation. The V and J calls and the clone size are those of that table, but D and trimming were determined from the DNA. The sample table records 95,000 or so clones; roughly 70% of these occur just once. The ten top clones hold roughly 2% of the sample.

Repertoire sequencing was done on genomic DNA taken from frozen pancreas tissue. Genomic DNA, about 2-3.2 ug, was extracted from umbilical cord blood or frozen pancreas using the DNeasy Blood and Tissue Kit. Material for sequencing was pancreas tissue. The TCR was taken from a male donor with IPEX syndrome. The rearrangement combines TRBV11-2 with TRBJ2-1; confidence is insufficient to name the D gene. The CDR3 in this case is CASSLAWAEINEQFF. The nucleotides read TGTGCCAGCAGCTTAGCCTGGGCGGAGATAAATGAGCAGTTCTTC.